Listed here are 8 T cell receptor beta chains from one sample, sequenced in a study of spatial heterogeneity in lung cancer. Time point reported: sample taken at primary tumor resection. Unsorted whole RNA samples from tumor, nontumor lung or frozen PBMC were sequenced. TCRdb re-called the 5' RACE reads with MiXCR, one entry per CDR3 protein. This table has about 11,000 distinct CDR3 sequences, about 3.7% appearing once. The sample consisted of PBMCs, taken at surgery. The receptors stem from a female donor with early-stage non-small cell lung cancer.

This clonotype occurred many times. Within a library made for alpha chains, this beta chain is off target, and its count is uninformative. The chain joins TRBV7-9 to TRBJ2-1; TRBD2 matches 8 bases. After removal of 3 bases from V and 0 bases from J, the junction contained 16 bases not matched to a gene. Germline loops: CDR1 SEHNR, CDR2 FQNEAQ (reference sequence). CDR3 length: 20 residues. The CDR3 DNA follows: TGTGCCAGCAGCTTGGCGGGAGGCCTCCCGATTATCAGCTCCTACAATGAGCAGTTCTTC. The encoded protein is CASSLAGGLPIISSYNEQFF.

The sample holds many counts of this clonotype. This beta chain is an unintended read in a library built for alpha chains; its size means little. The rearrangement uses TRBV7-9 and TRBJ2-7; 10 nucleotides line up with TRBD2. This CDR3 comprises 15 residues. Trimming at V came to 5 bases and at J to 2 bases, leaving 6 bases not matched to a gene. Germline V lookup: CDR1 SEHNR, CDR2 FQNEAQ (reference sequence). The CDR3: CASSPGLAEPYEQYF. CDR3 coding DNA: TGTGCCAGCAGCCCAGGACTAGCGGAACCCTACGAGCAGTACTTC. Supplemented by reference TRBV7-9 and TRBJ2-7, the full variable domain reads DTGVSQNPRHKITKRGQNVTFRCDPISEHNRLYWYRQTLGQGPEFLTYFQNEAQLEKSRLLSDRFSAERPKGSFSTLEIQRTEQGDSAMYLCASSPGLAEPYEQYFGPGTRLTVT.

This clonotype was counted at least ten times. This beta chain is an off-target read within a library intended for alpha chains, so its frequency means little. V and J are TRBV6-6 and TRBJ2-5; no clear D gene. The V end lost 6 bases, the J end lost 2 bases, and 10 bases lay between the germline ends. Germline V gives CDR1 MNHNY, CDR2 SVGAGI (reference sequence). The CDR3 is made up of 13 amino acids. The CDR3 protein is CASRDDNQETQYF. In DNA form, the CDR3 reads TGTGCCAGCAGAGACGACAATCAAGAGACCCAGTACTTC.

In regard to this clonotype: Being off target in a library aimed at alpha chains, this beta chain has a size of little meaning. This chain links TRBV20-1 with TRBJ2-1, with 9 positions matching TRBD2. The CDR3 length is 15 residues. Germline trimming cut 5 bases from V and 8 bases from J; bases unmatched to any gene: 13. Germline CDR1 reads DFQATT; CDR2 reads SNEGSKA (reference sequence). DNA for the CDR3: TGCAGTGCTCCTCATAGCGGGGGTTTTTCCGATGAGCAGTTCTTC. This encodes CSAPHSGGFSDEQFF.

This clonotype showed up many times. This beta chain is an unintended read in a library built for alpha chains; its size means little. J is TRBJ1-2 and V is TRBV12-3 or TRBV12-4, with a tentative D call TRBD1 (5 bases). V was cut by 4 bases and J by 8 bases, with 11 bases left in between. This CDR3 has 12 residues. The CDR3 DNA sequence: TGTGCCAGCAGTTCCCCCCAGGGAGGCTACACCTTC. Translated, it gives CASSSPQGGYTF.

In this sample, this clonotype turned up a few times. This beta chain is a stray read from a library made for alpha chains; its abundance is not meaningful. The chain has TRBV9 and TRBJ2-3; weak D call: TRBD1 (5 bases). The germline V and J ends were trimmed by 3 bases and 3 bases, with 14 bases remaining between them. This CDR3 has 15 amino acids. Germline CDR1 SGDLS, CDR2 YYNGEE. The CDR3 spells CASSEKGAGTDTQYF. The DNA for the CDR3 is TGTGCCAGCAGCGAGAAAGGGGCTGGGACAGATACGCAGTATTTT.

This clonotype has more than one count but fewer than ten. This beta chain was picked up by a library intended for alpha chains and is off target, so its count carries little meaning. The chain links TRBV6-2 or TRBV6-3 to TRBJ2-5; the match to TRBD2 covers 9 bases. The length of the CDR3 is 13 residues. V lost 6 bases to trimming and J lost 4 bases; unmatched junction nucleotides: 3. Germline CDR1 and CDR2: MNHEY and SVGEGT. CDR3 sequence (DNA): TGTGCCAGCAGATATAGCGGGGGAGAGACCCAGTACTTC. Its protein product is CASRYSGGETQYF.

Judged by abundance, this clonotype is medium-sized. This beta chain lies outside the target of a library built for alpha chains; its clone size means little. This sequence joins TRBV4-3 and TRBJ1-1; the D is unclear. The CDR3 totals 13 residues. Trimming removed 0 bases at V and 6 bases at J, with 8 bases between. The germline gives CDR1 LGHNA, CDR2 YSLEER. The CDR3 bases are TGCGCCAGCAGCCAAGAGGCAGAGGCTGAAGCTTTCTTT. Its translation: CASSQEAEAEAFF.